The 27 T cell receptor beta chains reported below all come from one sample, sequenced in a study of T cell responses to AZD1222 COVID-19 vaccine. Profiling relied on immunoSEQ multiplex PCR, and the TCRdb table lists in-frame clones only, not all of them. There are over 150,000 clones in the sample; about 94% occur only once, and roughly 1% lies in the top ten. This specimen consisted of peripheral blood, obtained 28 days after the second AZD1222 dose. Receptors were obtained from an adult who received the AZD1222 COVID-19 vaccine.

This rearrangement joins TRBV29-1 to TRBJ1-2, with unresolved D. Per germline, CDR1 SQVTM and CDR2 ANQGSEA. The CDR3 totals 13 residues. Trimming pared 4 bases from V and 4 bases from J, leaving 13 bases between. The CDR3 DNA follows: TGCAGCGTTGGAAAAGACATAACCTATGGCTACACCTTC. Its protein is CSVGKDITYGYTF.

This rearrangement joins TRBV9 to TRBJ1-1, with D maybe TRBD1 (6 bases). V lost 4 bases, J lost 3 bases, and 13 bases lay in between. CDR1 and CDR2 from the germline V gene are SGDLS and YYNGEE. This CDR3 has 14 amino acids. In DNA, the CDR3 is TGTGCCAGCAGCCAATTACCAGGGGACACTGAAGCTTTCTTT. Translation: CASSQLPGDTEAFF.

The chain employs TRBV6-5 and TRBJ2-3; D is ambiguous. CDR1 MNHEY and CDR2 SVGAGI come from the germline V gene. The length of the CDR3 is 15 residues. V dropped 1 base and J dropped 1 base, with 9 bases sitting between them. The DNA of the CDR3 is TGTGCCAGCAGTTACTTCTCTGCGGGCACAGATACGCAGTATTTT. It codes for CASSYFSAGTDTQYF.

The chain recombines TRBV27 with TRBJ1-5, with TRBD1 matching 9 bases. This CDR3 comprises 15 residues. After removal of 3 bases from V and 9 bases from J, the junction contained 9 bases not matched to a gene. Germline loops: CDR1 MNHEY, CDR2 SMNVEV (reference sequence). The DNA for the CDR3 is TGTGCCAGCAGTTTGGGGACAGGGAACCTTGTGCCCCAGCATTTT. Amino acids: CASSLGTGNLVPQHF.

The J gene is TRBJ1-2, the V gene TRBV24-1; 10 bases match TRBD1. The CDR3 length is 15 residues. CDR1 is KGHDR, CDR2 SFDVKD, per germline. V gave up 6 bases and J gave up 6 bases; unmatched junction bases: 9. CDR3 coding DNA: TGTGCCACCAGTCCGACAGGGGGCGCAAACCATGGCTACACCTTC. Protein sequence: CATSPTGGANHGYTF.

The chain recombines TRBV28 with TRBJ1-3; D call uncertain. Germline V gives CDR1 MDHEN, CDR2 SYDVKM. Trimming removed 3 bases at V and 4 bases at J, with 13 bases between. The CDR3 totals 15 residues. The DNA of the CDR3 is TGTGCCAGCAGTTTTAGGACTTTGTTGGGAAACACCATATATTTT. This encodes CASSFRTLLGNTIYF.

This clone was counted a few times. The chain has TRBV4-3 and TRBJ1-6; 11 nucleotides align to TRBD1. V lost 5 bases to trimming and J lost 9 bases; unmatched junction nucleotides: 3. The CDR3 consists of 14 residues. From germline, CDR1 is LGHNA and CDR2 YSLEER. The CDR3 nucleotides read TGCGCCAGCAGCTCTGGACAGGGGGCTTCACCCCTCCACTTT. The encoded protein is CASSSGQGASPLHF.

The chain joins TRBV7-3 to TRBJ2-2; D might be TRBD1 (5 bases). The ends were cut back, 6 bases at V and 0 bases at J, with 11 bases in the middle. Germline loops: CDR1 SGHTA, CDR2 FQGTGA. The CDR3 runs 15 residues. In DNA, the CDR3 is TGTGCCAGCAGTCGTGGACAAGCGAACACCGGGGAGCTGTTTTTT. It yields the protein CASSRGQANTGELFF.

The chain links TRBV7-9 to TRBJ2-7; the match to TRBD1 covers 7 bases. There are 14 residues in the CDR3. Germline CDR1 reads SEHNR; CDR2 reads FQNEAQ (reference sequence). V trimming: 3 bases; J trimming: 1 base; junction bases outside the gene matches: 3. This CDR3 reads CASSLRGPSYEQYF. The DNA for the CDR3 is TGTGCCAGCAGCTTGAGGGGGCCTTCCTACGAGCAGTACTTC.

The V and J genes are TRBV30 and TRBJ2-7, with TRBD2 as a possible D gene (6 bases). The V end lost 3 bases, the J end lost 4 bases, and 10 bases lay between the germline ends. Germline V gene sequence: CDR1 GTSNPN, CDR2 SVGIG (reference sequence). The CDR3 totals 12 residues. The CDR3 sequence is CAWSSGTYEQYF. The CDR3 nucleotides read TGTGCCTGGAGCTCCGGGACTTACGAGCAGTACTTC.

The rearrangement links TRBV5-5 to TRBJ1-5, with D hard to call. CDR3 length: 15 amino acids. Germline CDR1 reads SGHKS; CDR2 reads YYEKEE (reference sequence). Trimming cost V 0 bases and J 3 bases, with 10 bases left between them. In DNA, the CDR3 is TGTGCCAGCAGCTTGGGACGTAATAACAATCAGCCCCAGCATTTT. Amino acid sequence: CASSLGRNNNQPQHF.

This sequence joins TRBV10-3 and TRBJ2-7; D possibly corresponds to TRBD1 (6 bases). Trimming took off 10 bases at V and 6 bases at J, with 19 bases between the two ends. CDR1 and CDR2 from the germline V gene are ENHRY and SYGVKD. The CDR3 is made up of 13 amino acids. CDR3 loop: CATNPQQGLEQYF. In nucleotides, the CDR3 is TGTGCCACCAACCCACAACAGGGTCTCGAGCAGTACTTC.

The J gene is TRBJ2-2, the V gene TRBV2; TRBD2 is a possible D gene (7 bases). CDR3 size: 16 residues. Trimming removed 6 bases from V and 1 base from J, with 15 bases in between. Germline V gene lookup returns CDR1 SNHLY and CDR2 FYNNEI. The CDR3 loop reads CASRALGGRNTGELFF. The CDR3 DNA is TGTGCCAGCAGGGCCCTGGGGGGGCGGAACACCGGGGAGCTGTTTTTT.

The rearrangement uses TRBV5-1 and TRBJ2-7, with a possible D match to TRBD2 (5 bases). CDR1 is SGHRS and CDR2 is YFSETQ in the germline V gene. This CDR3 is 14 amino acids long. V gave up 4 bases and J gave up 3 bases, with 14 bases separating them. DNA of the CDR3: TGCGCCAGCAGCACTCACGGACGGGACTACGAGCAGTACTTC. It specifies CASSTHGRDYEQYF.

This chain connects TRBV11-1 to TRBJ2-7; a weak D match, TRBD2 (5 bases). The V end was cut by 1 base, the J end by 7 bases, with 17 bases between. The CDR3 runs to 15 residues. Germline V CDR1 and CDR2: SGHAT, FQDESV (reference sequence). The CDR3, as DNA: TGTGCCAGCAGCTTAGACAGCCTGCTAACGGGGGAGCAGTACTTC. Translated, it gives CASSLDSLLTGEQYF.

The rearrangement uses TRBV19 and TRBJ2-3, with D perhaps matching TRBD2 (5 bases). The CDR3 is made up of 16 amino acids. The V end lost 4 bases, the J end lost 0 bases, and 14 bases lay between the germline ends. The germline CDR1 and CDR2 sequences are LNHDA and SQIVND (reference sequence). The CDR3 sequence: CASSKRAGASTDTQYF. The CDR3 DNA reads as TGTGCCAGTAGTAAGAGGGCGGGTGCAAGCACAGATACGCAGTATTTT.

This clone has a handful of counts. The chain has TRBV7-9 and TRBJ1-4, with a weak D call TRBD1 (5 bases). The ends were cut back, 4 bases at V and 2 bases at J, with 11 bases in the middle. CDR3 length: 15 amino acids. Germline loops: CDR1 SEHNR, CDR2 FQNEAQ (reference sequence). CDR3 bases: TGTGCCAGCAGCTGGGGCTCAGGGACTAATGAAAAACTGTTTTTT. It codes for CASSWGSGTNEKLFF.

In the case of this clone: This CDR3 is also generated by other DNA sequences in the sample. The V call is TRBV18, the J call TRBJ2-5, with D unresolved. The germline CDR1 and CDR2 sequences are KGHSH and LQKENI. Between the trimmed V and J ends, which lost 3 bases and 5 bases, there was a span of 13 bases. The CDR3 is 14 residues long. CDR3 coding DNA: TGTGCCAGCTCACCGGTAGGCGGTGGTGAGACCCAGTACTTC. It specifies CASSPVGGGETQYF. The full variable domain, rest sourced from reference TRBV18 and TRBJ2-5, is NAGVMQNPRHLVRRRGQEARLRCSPMKGHSHVYWYRQLPEEGLKFMVYLQKENIIDESGMPKERFSAEFPKEGPSILRIQQVVRGDSAAYFCASSPVGGGETQYFGPGTRLLVL.

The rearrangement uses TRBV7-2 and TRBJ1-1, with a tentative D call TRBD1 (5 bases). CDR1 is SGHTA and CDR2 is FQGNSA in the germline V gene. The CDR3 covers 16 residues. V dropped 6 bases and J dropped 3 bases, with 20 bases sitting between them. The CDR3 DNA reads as TGTGCCAGCAGGGCGAGCGGGGCGCGAAGTCACACTGAAGCTTTCTTT. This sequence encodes CASRASGARSHTEAFF.

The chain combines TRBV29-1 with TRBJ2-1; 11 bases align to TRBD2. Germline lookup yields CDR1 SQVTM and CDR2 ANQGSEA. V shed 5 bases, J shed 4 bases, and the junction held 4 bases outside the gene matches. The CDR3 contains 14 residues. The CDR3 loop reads CSVFSGGAYNEQFF. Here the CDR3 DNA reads TGCAGCGTTTTTAGCGGGGGGGCGTACAATGAGCAGTTCTTC.

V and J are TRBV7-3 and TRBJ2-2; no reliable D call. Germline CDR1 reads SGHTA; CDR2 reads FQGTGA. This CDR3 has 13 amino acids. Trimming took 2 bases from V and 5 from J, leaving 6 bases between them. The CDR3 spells CASSLQETGELFF. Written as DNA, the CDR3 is TGTGCCAGCAGCTTACAGGAGACCGGGGAGCTGTTTTTT.

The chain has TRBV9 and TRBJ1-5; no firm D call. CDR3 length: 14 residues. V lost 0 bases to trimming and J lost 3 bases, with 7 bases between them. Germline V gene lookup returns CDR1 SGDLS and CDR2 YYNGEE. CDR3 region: CASSVAGANQPQHF. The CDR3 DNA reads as TGTGCCAGCAGCGTAGCTGGTGCCAATCAGCCCCAGCATTTT.

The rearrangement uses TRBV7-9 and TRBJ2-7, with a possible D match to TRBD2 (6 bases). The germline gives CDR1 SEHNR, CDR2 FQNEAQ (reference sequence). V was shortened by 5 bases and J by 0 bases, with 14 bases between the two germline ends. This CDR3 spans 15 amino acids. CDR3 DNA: TGTGCCAGCAGCCGACTAGGAGACCACTCCTACGAGCAGTACTTC. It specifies CASSRLGDHSYEQYF.

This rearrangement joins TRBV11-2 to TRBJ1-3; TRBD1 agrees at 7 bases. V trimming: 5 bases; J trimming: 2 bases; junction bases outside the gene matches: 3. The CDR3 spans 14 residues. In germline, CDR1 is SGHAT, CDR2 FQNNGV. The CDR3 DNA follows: TGTGCCAGCAGCCCGACAGGGACTGGAAACACCATATATTTT. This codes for CASSPTGTGNTIYF. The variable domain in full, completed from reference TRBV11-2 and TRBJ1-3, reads EAGVAQSPRYKIIEKRQSVAFWCNPISGHATLYWYQQILGQGPKLLIQFQNNGVVDDSQLPKDRFSAERLKGVDSTLKIQPAKLEDSAVYLCASSPTGTGNTIYFGEGSWLTVV.

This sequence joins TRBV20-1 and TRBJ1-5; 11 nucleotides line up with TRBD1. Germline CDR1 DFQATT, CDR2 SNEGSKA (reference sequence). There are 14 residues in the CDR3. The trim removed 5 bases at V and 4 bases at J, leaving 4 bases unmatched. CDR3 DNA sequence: TGCAGTGCTGGTGGACAGGGGGCGAATCAGCCCCAGCATTTT. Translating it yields CSAGGQGANQPQHF.

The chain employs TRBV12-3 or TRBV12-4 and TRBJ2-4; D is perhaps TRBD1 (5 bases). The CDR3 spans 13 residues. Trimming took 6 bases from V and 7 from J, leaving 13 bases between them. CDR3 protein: CASRTGQDNIQYF. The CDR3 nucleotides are TGTGCCAGCAGGACCGGACAAGACAACATTCAGTACTTC.

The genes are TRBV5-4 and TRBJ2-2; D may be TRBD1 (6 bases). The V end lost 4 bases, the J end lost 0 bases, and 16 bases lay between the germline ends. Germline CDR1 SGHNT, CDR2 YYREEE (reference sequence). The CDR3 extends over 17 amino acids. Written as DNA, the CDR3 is TGTGCCAGCAGCCGACTTTCGGGACAATCGAACACCGGGGAGCTGTTTTTT. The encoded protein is CASSRLSGQSNTGELFF.